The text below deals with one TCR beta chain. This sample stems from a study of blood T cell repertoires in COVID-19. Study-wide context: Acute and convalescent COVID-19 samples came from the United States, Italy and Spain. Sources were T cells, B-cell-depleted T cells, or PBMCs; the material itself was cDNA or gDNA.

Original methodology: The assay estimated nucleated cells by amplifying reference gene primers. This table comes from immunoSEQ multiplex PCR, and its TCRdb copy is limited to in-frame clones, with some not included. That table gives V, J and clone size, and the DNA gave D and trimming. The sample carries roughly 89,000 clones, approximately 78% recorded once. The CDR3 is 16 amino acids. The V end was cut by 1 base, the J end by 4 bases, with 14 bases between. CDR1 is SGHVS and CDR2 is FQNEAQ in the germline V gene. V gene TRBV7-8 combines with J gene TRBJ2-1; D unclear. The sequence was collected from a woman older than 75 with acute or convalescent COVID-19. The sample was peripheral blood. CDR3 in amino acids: CASSLVWAGPYNEQFF. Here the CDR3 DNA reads TGTGCCAGCAGCTTAGTCTGGGCAGGCCCGTACAATGAGCAGTTCTTC.